The 19 T cell receptor beta chains given below trace back to one sample, sequenced in a study of cytomegalovirus exposure and HLA in healthy donors. The PCR had 60 Vbeta and 13 Jbeta primers. Here immunoSEQ multiplex PCR was the method, and the copy in TCRdb shows in-frame clones only, minus some. The table shows approximately 120,000 clones, with around 67% occurring only once. Sequences were obtained from PBMCs. The receptors originated from a man between 60 and 75 years old in good health and CMV-seropositive.

Only a few counts were recorded for this clone. This chain uses TRBV19 with TRBJ1-5; D unclear. The V end lost 3 bases, the J end lost 4 bases, and 13 bases lay between the germline ends. The CDR3 is made up of 15 amino acids. The germline CDR1 and CDR2 sequences are LNHDA and SQIVND (reference sequence). The CDR3 DNA is TGTGCCAGTAGTATTTGGCAGGATAAAAATCAGCCCCAGCATTTT. Translating it yields CASSIWQDKNQPQHF.

V and J are TRBV15 and TRBJ1-4; 9 positions match TRBD1. The ends lost 1 base at V and 8 bases at J; junction bases unmatched: 5. Per the germline V gene, CDR1 is LNHNV and CDR2 is YYDKDF (reference sequence). The CDR3 has 15 residues. CDR3: CATSRGGTGHEKLFF. The DNA for the CDR3 is TGTGCCACCAGCAGAGGAGGGACAGGGCACGAAAAACTGTTTTTT.

The rearrangement joins TRBV21-1 to TRBJ2-6; the tabulated D call, TRBD2, remains unverified against the DNA. TRBV21-1 is flagged as a pseudogene. The CDR3 has 16 residues. The CDR3 coding sequence is TGTGCCAGCAGCAAAGACGGGGACTCTGGGGCCAACGTCCTGACTTTC. Translation gives CASSKDGDSGANVLTF.

This clone was seen a single time. The chain carries TRBV9 and TRBJ1-2; D is unresolved. Looked up from germline, CDR1 is SGDLS and CDR2 is YYNGEE. Trimming removed 0 bases at V and 1 base at J, with 7 bases between. The CDR3 has 14 residues. CDR3 nucleotides: TGTGCCAGCAGCGTAGGTCCCCATAACTATGGCTACACCTTC. Its translation is CASSVGPHNYGYTF.

This clone came up a few times. The chain recombines TRBV4-1 with TRBJ1-2; 7 bases are shared with TRBD1. The CDR3 contains 15 residues. The V and J ends lost 1 base and 4 bases, in that order; junction bases with no gene match: 6. CDR1 MGHRA and CDR2 YSYEKL come from the germline V gene. The CDR3 DNA reads as TGCGCCAGCAGCCAAGTCGGGCAGGGGGTCTATGGCTACACCTTC. This encodes CASSQVGQGVYGYTF.

The J gene is TRBJ1-1, the V gene TRBV19; maybe TRBD1 (5 bases). This CDR3 region has 13 residues. Germline CDR1 and CDR2: LNHDA and SQIVND (reference sequence). Between the trimmed V and J ends, which lost 9 bases and 0 bases, there was a span of 11 bases. The CDR3 protein is CASRATVNTEAFF. CDR3 coding DNA: TGTGCCAGCAGGGCGACCGTGAACACTGAAGCTTTCTTT.

The rearrangement uses TRBV9 and TRBJ2-7; 7 positions match TRBD1. V shed 4 bases and J 5 bases; nucleotides not matched to a gene: 9. CDR1 and CDR2 from the germline V gene are SGDLS and YYNGEE. The CDR3 is made up of 14 amino acids. In DNA, the CDR3 is TGTGCCAGCAGCTACTTCGGGACAGCCGACGAGCAGTACTTC. It translates to CASSYFGTADEQYF. The complete variable domain, with remaining parts taken from reference TRBV9 and TRBJ2-7, reads DSGVTQTPKHLITATGQRVTLRCSPRSGDLSVYWYQQSLDQGLQFLIQYYNGEERAKGNILERFSAQQFPDLHSELNLSSLELGDSALYFCASSYFGTADEQYFGPGTRLTVT.

The V call is TRBV6-5, the J call TRBJ2-3; tentatively, D is TRBD2 (6 bases). There are 14 residues in the CDR3. Germline-derived CDR1 and CDR2 are MNHEY and SVGAGI. V shed 8 bases and J shed 0 bases, with 12 bases lying between them. The CDR3 spells CASRSGTSTDTQYF. The CDR3 nucleotides are TGTGCCAGCCGTTCGGGGACTAGCACAGATACGCAGTATTTT.

The V and J genes are TRBV11-2 and TRBJ1-5, with D unclear. The CDR3 loop spans 13 amino acids. Germline loops: CDR1 SGHAT, CDR2 FQNNGV. V lost 5 bases to trimming and J lost 3 bases, with 8 bases between them. This chain's CDR3 is CASSNGVNQPQHF. The CDR3 bases are TGTGCCAGCAGCAACGGGGTCAATCAGCCCCAGCATTTT.

This clone has a single count. V is TRBV30 and J is TRBJ2-5; D not resolved. The CDR3 contains 11 residues. Trimming cost V 3 bases and J 8 bases, with 10 bases left between them. Germline assignment: CDR1 GTSNPN and CDR2 SVGIG (reference sequence). CDR3: CAWSYQETQYF. The CDR3, as DNA: TGTGCCTGGAGCTACCAGGAAACCCAGTACTTC.

The V and J genes are TRBV9 and TRBJ2-5, with 14 bases aligning to TRBD2. V was clipped by 6 bases and J by 6 bases; unmatched bases: 7. The CDR3 loop spans 15 amino acids. Germline CDR1 reads SGDLS; CDR2 reads YYNGEE. CDR3 amino acids: CASTPRLAGGQTQYF. CDR3 bases: TGTGCCAGCACCCCAAGACTAGCGGGGGGGCAGACCCAGTACTTC.

This chain uses TRBV4-1 with TRBJ1-2; 7 positions agree with TRBD1. After removal of 5 bases from V and 9 bases from J, the junction contained 3 bases not matched to a gene. CDR1 is MGHRA and CDR2 is YSYEKL in the germline V gene. This CDR3 region has 11 residues. The DNA of the CDR3 is TGCGCCAGCAGCTCCAGGGGGAGCTACACCTTC. Translated: CASSSRGSYTF.

The chain employs TRBV10-3 and TRBJ2-3; D possibly corresponds to TRBD1 (6 bases). The CDR3 has 16 residues. Germline V gene data show CDR1 as ENHRY and CDR2 as SYGVKD. The V end was cut by 10 bases, the J end by 6 bases, with 26 bases between. The CDR3 region is CATSNTGTGQGDTQYF. CDR3 nucleotide sequence: TGTGCCACCTCAAACACTGGAACAGGGCAAGGGGATACGCAGTATTTT.

The chain is built from TRBV7-3 and TRBJ2-7, with D uncertain. The length of the CDR3 is 14 residues. Trimming took 5 bases from V and 1 from J, leaving 12 bases between them. Germline CDR1 is SGHTA and CDR2 is FQGTGA. CDR3 protein: CASSRGPDSYEQYF. CDR3 in DNA: TGTGCCAGCAGCCGCGGTCCGGATTCCTACGAGCAGTACTTC. Full variable domain (outside the CDR3, taken from reference TRBV7-3 and TRBJ2-7): GAGVSQTPSNKVTEKGKYVELRCDPISGHTALYWYRQSLGQGPEFLIYFQGTGAADDSGLPNDRFFAVRPEGSVSTLKIQRTERGDSAVYLCASSRGPDSYEQYFGPGTRLTVT.

This clone was picked up a small number of times. The V call is TRBV11-2, the J call TRBJ2-5; D is unclear. CDR1 and CDR2 from the germline V gene are SGHAT and FQNNGV. CDR3 length: 14 amino acids. Trimming removed 1 base from V and 5 bases from J, with 11 bases in between. Here the CDR3 reads CASSLGVTEETQYF. The CDR3, as DNA: TGTGCCAGCAGCTTAGGCGTAACGGAGGAGACCCAGTACTTC.

The chain couples TRBV30 to TRBJ2-7; possible D gene TRBD1, 6 bases. This CDR3 comprises 16 residues. With 0 bases removed from V and 0 bases from J, the gap between germline ends came to 15 bases. Per the germline V gene, CDR1 is GTSNPN and CDR2 is SVGIG (reference sequence). The CDR3 reads CAWSVRGPAISYEQYF. In nucleotides, the CDR3 is TGTGCCTGGAGTGTCAGGGGCCCGGCGATCTCCTACGAGCAGTACTTC. Drawing the rest from reference TRBV30 and TRBJ2-7, the complete variable domain is SQTIHQWPATLVQPVGSPLSLECTVEGTSNPNLYWYRQAAGRGLQLLFYSVGIGQISSEVPQNLSASRPQDRQFILSSKKLLLSDSGFYLCAWSVRGPAISYEQYFGPGTRLTVT.

The chain uses TRBV7-9 and TRBJ1-2; no clear D. Trimming pared 3 bases from V and 4 bases from J, leaving 6 bases between. The CDR3 sequence is 12 residues long. Germline-derived CDR1 and CDR2 are SEHNR and FQNEAQ (reference sequence). The CDR3 region has the DNA TGTGCCAGCAGCTTTCGGGGCTATGGCTACACCTTC. Its protein is CASSFRGYGYTF.

The chain combines TRBV28 with TRBJ1-5; 10 bases are shared with TRBD1. Germline CDR1 reads MDHEN; CDR2 reads SYDVKM. V shed 4 bases and J 2 bases; nucleotides not matched to a gene: 5. The CDR3 is 16 residues long. In DNA, the CDR3 is TGTGCCAGCAGTTCATCGGACAGGGGGGGCAATCAGCCCCAGCATTTT. Residues: CASSSSDRGGNQPQHF.

This clone was recorded once. The V gene is TRBV30, the J gene TRBJ1-4; 7 bases are shared with TRBD1. The CDR3 runs to 14 residues. The germline V gene has CDR1 GTSNPN and CDR2 SVGIG (reference sequence). Trimming at V came to 1 base and at J to 7 bases, leaving 6 bases not matched to a gene. The CDR3 DNA sequence: TGTGCCTGGAGTGCGAAAGGGGGCATTGAAAAACTGTTTTTT. Protein product: CAWSAKGGIEKLFF.